The rows below give T cell receptor beta chains drawn from one sample of a study of blood T cells in healthy people across ages. TCRdb re-derived calls from the 5' RACE reads in MiXCR, one entry per CDR3 protein. The data contain 910,000 or so distinct CDR3 sequences, 51% of them singletons. Material for sequencing was blood. All receptors come from an older woman in good health. The CDR3 runs from the conserved cysteine through the conserved F or W. Each record gives: D gene, clone size, J gene, V gene, CDR3 DNA, CDR3 protein. A D gene is named only where the DNA matches it firmly. Size is omitted from some rows. Given values are once, few, many or a class for expanded clones.

. . TRBJ2-1 TRBV6-2/TRBV6-3 TGTGCCAGCAGACTGCTAGCTGACTCCTACAATGAGCAGTTCTTC CASRLLADSYNEQFF
TRBD2 few TRBJ2-3 TRBV7-2 TGTGCCAGCAGCCCCCCGGGACTAGCGGGAGTGGATACGCAGTATTTT CASSPPGLAGVDTQYF
. few TRBJ2-4 TRBV28 TGTGCCAGCGAGCAGGGGAGAGGAGCCAAAAACATTCAGTACTTC CASEQGRGAKNIQYF
TRBD1 few TRBJ1-4 TRBV6-6 TGTGCCAGCAGGAAACAGGGGTTTAATGAAAAACTGTTTTTT CASRKQGFNEKLFF
. . TRBJ1-2 TRBV20-1 TGCAGTGCTAGCACGGGTGGAGCTAACTATGGCTACACCTTC CSASTGGANYGYTF
. few TRBJ2-5 TRBV6-1 TGTGCCAGCAGTGAGCTAGAGCAACAGACCCAGTACTTC CASSELEQQTQYF
TRBD2 . TRBJ2-3 TRBV20-1 TGCAGTGCTAGAGGGCGGGGGGGTACCACAGATACGCAGTATTTT CSARGRGGTTDTQYF
. . TRBJ1-4 TRBV6-5 TGTGCCAGCAGTTACTCCACTCCAGCAGCGGGTCTGTTTTTT CASSYSTPAAGLFF
TRBD1 . TRBJ2-7 TRBV7-9 TGTGCCAGCAGCCCCAATATCGGGACAGGGGTTTACGAGCAGTACTTC CASSPNIGTGVYEQYF
TRBD2 . TRBJ2-5 TRBV5-5 TGTGCCAGCAGCTCTGTTCGACTAGCGGGAGTGGGAGTAGGGGATGAGACCCAGTACTTC CASSSVRLAGVGVGDETQYF
. . TRBJ1-5 TRBV28 TGTGCCAGCCAGAGCAATCAGCCCCAGCATTTT CASQSNQPQHF
. . TRBJ2-1 TRBV20-1 TGCAGTGCTAGGTCCAGACGAGGGCAGTTCTTC CSARSRRGQFF
. . TRBJ2-7 TRBV29-1 TGCAGCGTTGAAGCTGCAGACTACGAGCAGTACTTC CSVEAADYEQYF
. . TRBJ2-3 TRBV7-8 TGTGCCAGCAGCCCGACCCCATCGGAGGTCCTCAGCACAGATACGCAGTATTTT CASSPTPSEVLSTDTQYF
TRBD1 few TRBJ2-5 TRBV5-1 TGCGCCAGCAGCTTGGTTGGGACAGGGCAAGAGACCCAGTACTTC CASSLVGTGQETQYF
. . TRBJ2-7 TRBV10-3 TGTGCCATCAGTGTAGAACAGGGAGGGTCCGAGCAGTACTTC CAISVEQGGSEQYF
. . TRBJ2-3 TRBV3-1 TGTGCCAGCAGCCAACTAGTGCATACGCAGTATTTT CASSQLVHTQYF
. once TRBJ2-1 TRBV11-2 TGTGCCAGCAGCTTGATGACGTTGGGGCCAAGCTCCTACAATGAGCAGTTCTTC CASSLMTLGPSSYNEQFF
. few TRBJ2-4 TRBV27 TGTGCCAGCAGCCAAACTCCGGGCCTAGGCATTCAGTACTTC CASSQTPGLGIQYF
TRBD1 . TRBJ1-2 TRBV28 TGTGCCAGCTTACGGGACAGGGGTTTATGGGGCTACACCTTC CASLRDRGLWGYTF
. . TRBJ2-2 TRBV27 TGTGCCAGCAGTTACCCGACCGGGGAGCTGTTTTTT CASSYPTGELFF
. once TRBJ2-5 TRBV7-2 TGTGCCAGCAGCTTAGCGACGGGTTTCCCCCAAGAGACCCAGTACTTC CASSLATGFPQETQYF